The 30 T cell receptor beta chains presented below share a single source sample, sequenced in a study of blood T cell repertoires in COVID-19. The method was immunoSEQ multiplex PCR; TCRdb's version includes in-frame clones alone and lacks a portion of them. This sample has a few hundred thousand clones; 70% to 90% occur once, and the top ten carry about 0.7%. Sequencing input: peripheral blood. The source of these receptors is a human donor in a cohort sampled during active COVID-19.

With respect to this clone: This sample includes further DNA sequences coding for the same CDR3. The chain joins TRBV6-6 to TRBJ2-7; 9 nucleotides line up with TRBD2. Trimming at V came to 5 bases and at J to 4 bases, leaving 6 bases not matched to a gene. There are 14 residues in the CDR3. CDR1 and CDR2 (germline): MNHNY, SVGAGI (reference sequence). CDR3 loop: CASSLTSGPYEQYF. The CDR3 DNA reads TGTGCCAGCAGTCTGACTAGCGGTCCATACGAGCAGTACTTC.

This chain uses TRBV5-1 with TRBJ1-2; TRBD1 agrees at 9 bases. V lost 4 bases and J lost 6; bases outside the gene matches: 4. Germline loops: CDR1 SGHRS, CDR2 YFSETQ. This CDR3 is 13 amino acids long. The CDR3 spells CASSPDRGNGYTF. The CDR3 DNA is TGCGCCAGCAGCCCCGACAGGGGGAATGGCTACACCTTC.

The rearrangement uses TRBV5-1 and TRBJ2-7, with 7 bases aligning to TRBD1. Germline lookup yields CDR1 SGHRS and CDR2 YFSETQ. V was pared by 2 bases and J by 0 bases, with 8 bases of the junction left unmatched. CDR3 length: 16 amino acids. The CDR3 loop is CASSFTTQGHSYEQYF. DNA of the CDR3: TGCGCCAGCAGCTTTACCACACAGGGGCACTCCTACGAGCAGTACTTC.

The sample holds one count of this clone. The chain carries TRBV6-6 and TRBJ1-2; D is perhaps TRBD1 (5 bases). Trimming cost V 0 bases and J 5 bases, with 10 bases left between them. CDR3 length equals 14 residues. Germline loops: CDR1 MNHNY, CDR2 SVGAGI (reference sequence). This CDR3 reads CASSYSGGVYGYTF. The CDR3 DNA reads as TGTGCCAGCAGTTACTCCGGGGGAGTTTATGGCTACACCTTC.

The CDR3, as DNA: TGTGCCAGCAGCTCCTGGACAGGGTATTCCTATGGCTACACCTTC. It encodes CASSSWTGYSYGYTF. The chain links TRBV5-4 to TRBJ1-2; 8 nucleotides agree with TRBD1. Trimming cost V 3 bases and J 4 bases; bases outside gene matches: 8. The CDR3 runs to 15 residues. Per the germline V gene, CDR1 is SGHNT and CDR2 is YYREEE (reference sequence).

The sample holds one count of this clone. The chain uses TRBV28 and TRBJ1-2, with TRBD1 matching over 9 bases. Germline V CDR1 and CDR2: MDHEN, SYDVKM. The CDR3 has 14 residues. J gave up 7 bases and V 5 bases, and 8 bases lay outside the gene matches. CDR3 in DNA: TGTGCCAGCAGTAGGGACAGGGACATCGGTGGCTACACCTTC. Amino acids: CASSRDRDIGGYTF.

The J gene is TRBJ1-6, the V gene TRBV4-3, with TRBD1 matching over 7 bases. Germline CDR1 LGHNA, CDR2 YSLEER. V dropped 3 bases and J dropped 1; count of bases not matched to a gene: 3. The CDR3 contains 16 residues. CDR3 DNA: TGCGCCAGCAGCCATAGACAGGGATCCTATAATTCACCCCTCCACTTT. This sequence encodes CASSHRQGSYNSPLHF.

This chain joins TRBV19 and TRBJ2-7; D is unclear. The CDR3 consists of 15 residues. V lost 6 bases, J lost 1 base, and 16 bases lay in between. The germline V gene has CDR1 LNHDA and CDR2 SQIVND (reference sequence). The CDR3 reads CASRWASRSSYEQYF. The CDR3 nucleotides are TGTGCCAGTAGGTGGGCCTCACGTTCATCCTACGAGCAGTACTTC.

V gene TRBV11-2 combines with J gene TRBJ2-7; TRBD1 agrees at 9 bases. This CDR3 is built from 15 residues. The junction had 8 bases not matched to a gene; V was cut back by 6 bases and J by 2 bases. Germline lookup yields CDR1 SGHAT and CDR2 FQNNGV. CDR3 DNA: TGTGCCAGCAGAACCCTCCGGACAGGGGCCTACGAGCAGTACTTC. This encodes CASRTLRTGAYEQYF.

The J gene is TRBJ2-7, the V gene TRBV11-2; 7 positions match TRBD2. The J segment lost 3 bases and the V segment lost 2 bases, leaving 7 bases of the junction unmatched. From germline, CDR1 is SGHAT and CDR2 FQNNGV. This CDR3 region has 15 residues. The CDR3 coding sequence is TGTGCCAGCAGCTTATTGTTAAGCGGGATCTACGAGCAGTACTTC. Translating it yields CASSLLLSGIYEQYF.

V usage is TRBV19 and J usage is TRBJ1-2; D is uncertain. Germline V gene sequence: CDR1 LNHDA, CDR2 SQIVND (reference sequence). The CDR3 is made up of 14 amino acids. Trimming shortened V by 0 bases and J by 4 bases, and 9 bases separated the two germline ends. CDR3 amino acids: CASSIDWGAYGYTF. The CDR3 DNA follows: TGTGCCAGTAGTATAGATTGGGGAGCCTATGGCTACACCTTC.

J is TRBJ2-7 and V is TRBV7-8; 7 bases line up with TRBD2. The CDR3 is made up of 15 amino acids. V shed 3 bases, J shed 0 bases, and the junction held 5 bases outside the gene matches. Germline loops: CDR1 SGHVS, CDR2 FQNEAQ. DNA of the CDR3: TGTGCCAGCAGCTTGCACGGGAGGAGCTCCTACGAGCAGTACTTC. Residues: CASSLHGRSSYEQYF.

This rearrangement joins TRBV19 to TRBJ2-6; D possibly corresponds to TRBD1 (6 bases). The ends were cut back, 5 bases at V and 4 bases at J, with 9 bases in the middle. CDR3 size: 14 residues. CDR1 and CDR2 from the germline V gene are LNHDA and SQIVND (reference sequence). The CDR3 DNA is TGTGCCAGTAGTCTGGGGGCGGGGGCCAACGTCCTGACTTTC. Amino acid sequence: CASSLGAGANVLTF.

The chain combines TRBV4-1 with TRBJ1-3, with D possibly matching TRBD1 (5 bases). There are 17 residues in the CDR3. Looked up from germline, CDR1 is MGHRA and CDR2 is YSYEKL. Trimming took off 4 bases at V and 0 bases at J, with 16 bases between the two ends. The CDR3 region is CASSLSRGSPSGNTIYF. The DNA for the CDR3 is TGCGCCAGCAGCCTTTCAAGGGGCTCTCCCTCTGGAAACACCATATATTTT.

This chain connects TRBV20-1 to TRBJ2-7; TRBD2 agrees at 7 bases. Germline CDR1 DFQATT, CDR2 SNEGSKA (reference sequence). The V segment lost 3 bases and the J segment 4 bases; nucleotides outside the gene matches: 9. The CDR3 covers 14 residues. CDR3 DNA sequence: TGCAGTGCTAGTATAGCTGGCGGGAGTTACGAGCAGTACTTC. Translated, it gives CSASIAGGSYEQYF.

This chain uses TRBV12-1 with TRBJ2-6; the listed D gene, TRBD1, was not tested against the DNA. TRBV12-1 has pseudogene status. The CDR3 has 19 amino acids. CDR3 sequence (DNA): TGTGCCAGCAGCTTGGGACAGGGGGCTGTTTGCTCTGGGGCCAACGTCCTGACTTTC. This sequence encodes CASSLGQGAVCSGANVLTF.

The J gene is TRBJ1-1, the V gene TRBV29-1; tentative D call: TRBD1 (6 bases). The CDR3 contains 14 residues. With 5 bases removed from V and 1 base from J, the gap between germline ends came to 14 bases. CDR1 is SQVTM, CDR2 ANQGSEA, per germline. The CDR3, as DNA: TGCAGCGTTCGGGTCTTACAGGGGAACACTGAAGCTTTCTTT. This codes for CSVRVLQGNTEAFF.

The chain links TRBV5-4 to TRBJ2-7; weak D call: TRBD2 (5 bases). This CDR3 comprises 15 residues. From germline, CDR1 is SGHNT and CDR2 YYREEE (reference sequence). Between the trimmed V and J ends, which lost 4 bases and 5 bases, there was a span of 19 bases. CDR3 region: CASSGGVGYSDEQYF. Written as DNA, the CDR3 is TGTGCCAGCAGCGGAGGAGTAGGGTACAGCGACGAGCAGTACTTC.

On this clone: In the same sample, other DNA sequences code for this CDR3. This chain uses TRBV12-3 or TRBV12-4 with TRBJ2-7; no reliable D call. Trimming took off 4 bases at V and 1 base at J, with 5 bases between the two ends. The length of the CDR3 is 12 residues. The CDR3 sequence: CASSYSSYEQYF. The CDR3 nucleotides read TGTGCCAGCAGTTACAGTTCCTACGAGCAGTACTTC.

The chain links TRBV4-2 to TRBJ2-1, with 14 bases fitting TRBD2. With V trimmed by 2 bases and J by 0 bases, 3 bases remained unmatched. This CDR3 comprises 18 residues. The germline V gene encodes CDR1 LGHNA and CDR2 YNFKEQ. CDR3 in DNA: TGTGCCAGCAGCCAAACCGGGACTAGCGGGAGCTCCTACAATGAGCAGTTCTTC. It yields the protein CASSQTGTSGSSYNEQFF.

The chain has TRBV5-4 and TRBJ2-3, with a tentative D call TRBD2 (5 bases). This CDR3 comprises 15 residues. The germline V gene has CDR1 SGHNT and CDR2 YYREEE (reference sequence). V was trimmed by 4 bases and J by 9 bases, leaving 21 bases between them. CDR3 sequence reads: CASSPQSGPGMTQYF. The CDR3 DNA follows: TGTGCCAGCAGCCCCCAAAGCGGACCCGGTATGACGCAGTATTTT.

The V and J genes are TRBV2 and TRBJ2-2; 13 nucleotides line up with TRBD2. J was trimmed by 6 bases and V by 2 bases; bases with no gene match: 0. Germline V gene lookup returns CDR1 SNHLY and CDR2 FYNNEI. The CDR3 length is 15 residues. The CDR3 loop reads CASSETSGGAGELFF. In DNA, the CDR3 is TGTGCCAGCAGTGAAACTAGCGGGGGGGCCGGGGAGCTGTTTTTT.

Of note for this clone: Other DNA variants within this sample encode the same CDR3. CDR3 protein: CSATDSYGYTF. The CDR3 DNA follows: TGCAGTGCCACGGACAGTTATGGCTACACCTTC. V is TRBV20-1 and J is TRBJ1-2; TRBD1 is a possible D gene (6 bases). Trimming removed 6 bases from V and 5 bases from J, with 10 bases in between. The germline CDR1 and CDR2 sequences are DFQATT and SNEGSKA (reference sequence). The CDR3 extends over 11 amino acids.

The CDR3 reads CASSPGTSGSYEQYF. As DNA, the CDR3 is TGTGCCAGCAGTCCTGGGACTAGCGGTTCCTACGAGCAGTACTTC. The V and J genes are TRBV27 and TRBJ2-7; 11 bases are shared with TRBD2. CDR3 length: 15 amino acids. The V gene end was trimmed by 5 bases and the J gene end by 1 base; junction bases not matched to a gene: 4. Germline lookup yields CDR1 MNHEY and CDR2 SMNVEV (reference sequence).

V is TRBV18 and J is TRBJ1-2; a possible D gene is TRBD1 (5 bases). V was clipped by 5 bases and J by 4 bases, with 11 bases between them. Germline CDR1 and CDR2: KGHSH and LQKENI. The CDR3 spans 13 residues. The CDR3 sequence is CASSGGGGYGYTF. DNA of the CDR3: TGTGCCAGCTCAGGGGGAGGCGGCTATGGCTACACCTTC.

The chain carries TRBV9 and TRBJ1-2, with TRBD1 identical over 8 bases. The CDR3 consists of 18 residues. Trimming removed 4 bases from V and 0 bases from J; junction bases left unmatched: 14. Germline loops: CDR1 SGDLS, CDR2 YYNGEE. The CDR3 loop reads CASSSLLPGQVTNYGYTF. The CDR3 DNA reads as TGTGCCAGCAGCTCCCTCCTTCCGGGACAGGTTACTAACTATGGCTACACCTTC.

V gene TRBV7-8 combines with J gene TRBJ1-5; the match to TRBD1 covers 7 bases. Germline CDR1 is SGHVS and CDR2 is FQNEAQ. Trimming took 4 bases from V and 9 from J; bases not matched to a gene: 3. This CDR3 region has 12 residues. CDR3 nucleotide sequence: TGTGCCAGCAGCTCCCACAGGGGGCCCCAGCATTTT. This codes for CASSSHRGPQHF.

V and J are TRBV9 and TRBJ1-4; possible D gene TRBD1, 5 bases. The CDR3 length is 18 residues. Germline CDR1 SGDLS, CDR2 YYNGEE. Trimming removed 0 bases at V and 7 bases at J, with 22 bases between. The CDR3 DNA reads TGTGCCAGCAGCGTAGCAGGGCCTCTTGAATCCCGCGCTGAAAAACTGTTTTTT. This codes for CASSVAGPLESRAEKLFF.

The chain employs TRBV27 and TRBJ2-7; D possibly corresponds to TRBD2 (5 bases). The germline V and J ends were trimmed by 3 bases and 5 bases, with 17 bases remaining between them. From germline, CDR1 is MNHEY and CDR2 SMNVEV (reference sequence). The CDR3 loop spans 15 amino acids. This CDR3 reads CASSFLGDIVNEQYF. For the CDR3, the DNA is TGTGCCAGCAGTTTCCTGGGAGACATCGTCAACGAGCAGTACTTC.

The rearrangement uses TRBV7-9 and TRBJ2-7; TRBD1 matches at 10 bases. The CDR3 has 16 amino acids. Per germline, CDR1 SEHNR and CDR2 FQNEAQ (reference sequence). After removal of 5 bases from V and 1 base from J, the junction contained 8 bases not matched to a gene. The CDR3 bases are TGTGCCAGCAGCCCTACCTCGGGACAGGGGTCCTACGAGCAGTACTTC. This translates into CASSPTSGQGSYEQYF.